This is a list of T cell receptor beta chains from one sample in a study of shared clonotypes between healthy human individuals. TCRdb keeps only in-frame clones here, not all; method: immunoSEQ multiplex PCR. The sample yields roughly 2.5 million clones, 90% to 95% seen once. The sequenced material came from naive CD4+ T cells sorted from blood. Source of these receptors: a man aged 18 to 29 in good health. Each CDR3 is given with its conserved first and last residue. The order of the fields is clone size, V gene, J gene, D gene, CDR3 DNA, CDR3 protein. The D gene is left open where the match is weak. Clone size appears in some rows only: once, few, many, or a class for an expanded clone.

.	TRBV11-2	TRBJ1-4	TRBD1	TGTGCCAGCAGCGATACACAGGGGGCCAATGAAAAACTGTTTTTT	CASSDTQGANEKLFF
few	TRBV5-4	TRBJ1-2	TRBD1	TGTGCCAGCAGCTCCCTTAACGACAGGGAAGCTGGCTACACCTTC	CASSSLNDREAGYTF
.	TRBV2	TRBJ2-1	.	TGTGCCAGCAGTGTTGGGCCAGGCAGCTCCTACAATGAGCAGTTCTTC	CASSVGPGSSYNEQFF
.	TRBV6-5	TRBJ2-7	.	TGTGCCAGCAGTTACTCGTTCGGGGGTGCCTACGAGCAGTACTTC	CASSYSFGGAYEQYF
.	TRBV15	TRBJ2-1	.	TGTGCCACCAGCGTAAAGCGATCGGGGACCGATGAGCAGTTCTTC	CATSVKRSGTDEQFF
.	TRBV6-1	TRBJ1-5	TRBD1	TGTGCCAGCAGTGCCGGAACAGGGGATGGCAATCAGCCCCAGCATTTT	CASSAGTGDGNQPQHF
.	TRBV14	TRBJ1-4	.	TGTGCCAGCAGCCTGAGAATAGGTGGTGAAAAACTGTTTTTT	CASSLRIGGEKLFF
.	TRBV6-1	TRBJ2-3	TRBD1	TGTGCCAGCAGTGATTCCGGGACAGGGGTTTCGGGTACGCAGTATTTT	CASSDSGTGVSGTQYF
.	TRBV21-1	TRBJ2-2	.	TGTGCCAGCAGCAAAGAGTGGGGGCCGGACACCGGGGAGCTGTTTTTT	CASSKEWGPDTGELFF
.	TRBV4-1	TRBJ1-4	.	TGCGCCAGCAGCCAACCAAAGGGACGGACAACTAATGAAAAACTGTTTTTT	CASSQPKGRTTNEKLFF
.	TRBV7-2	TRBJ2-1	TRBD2	TGTGCCAGCAGATCCCGCCGTACGTACAGCGGGGGGGCCATCAATGAGCAGTTCTTC	CASRSRRTYSGGAINEQFF
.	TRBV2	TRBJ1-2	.	TGTGCCAGCAACGGGGTCGTTACTAACTATGGCTACACCTTC	CASNGVVTNYGYTF
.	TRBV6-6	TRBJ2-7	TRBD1	TGTGCCAGCAGTTACTCCAACAGGGGGTCCTACGAGCAGTACTTC	CASSYSNRGSYEQYF
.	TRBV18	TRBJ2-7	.	TGTGCCAGCTCACCACAATCACTCCAGGGGAGCTCCTACGAGCAGTACTTC	CASSPQSLQGSSYEQYF
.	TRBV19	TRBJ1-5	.	TGTGCCAGCGACTACAGGGGCAATCAGCCCCAGCATTTT	CASDYRGNQPQHF
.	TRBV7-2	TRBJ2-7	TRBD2	TGTGCCAGCAGCTTAGTGCCGGACGGGGGGGCGGCCAACGAGCAGTACTTC	CASSLVPDGGAANEQYF
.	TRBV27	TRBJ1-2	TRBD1	TGTGCCAGCAGAGGACAGGGCGGGAACTATGGCTACACCTTC	CASRGQGGNYGYTF
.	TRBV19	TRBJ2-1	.	TGTGCCAGTAGTAACATGGACTATGAGCAGTTCTTC	CASSNMDYEQFF
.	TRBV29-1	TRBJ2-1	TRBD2	TGCAGCGTGCTGAATACCGGGACTAGCACCGACAATGAGCAGTTCTTC	CSVLNTGTSTDNEQFF
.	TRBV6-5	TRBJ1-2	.	TGTGCCAGCAGTTACGGGGATTCGGTAGTGCACACCTTC	CASSYGDSVVHTF
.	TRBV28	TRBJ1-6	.	TGTGCCAGCAGTGGTTCAGGGAGCTCCTATAATTCACCCCTCCACTTT	CASSGSGSSYNSPLHF
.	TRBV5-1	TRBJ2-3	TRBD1	TGCGCCAGCAGCTTCCCAGGGGGCGTCACAGATACGCAGTATTTT	CASSFPGGVTDTQYF
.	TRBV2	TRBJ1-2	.	TGTGCCAGCAGTGAATCAGGGATTCATGGCTACACCTTC	CASSESGIHGYTF
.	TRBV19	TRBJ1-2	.	TGTGCCAGTAGGGACAGCCTTTGGTATGGCTACACCTTC	CASRDSLWYGYTF
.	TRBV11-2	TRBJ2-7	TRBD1	TGTGCCAGCAGCTTAACCTGGACAGGGCCTTCCTACGAGCAGTACTTC	CASSLTWTGPSYEQYF
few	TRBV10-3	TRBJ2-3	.	TGTGCCATCAGTCGCGAACGCACAGATACGCAGTATTTT	CAISRERTDTQYF
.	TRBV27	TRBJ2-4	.	TGTGCCGCAGGGCCCCTAAACATTCAGTACTTC	CAAGPLNIQYF
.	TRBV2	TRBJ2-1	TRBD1	TGTGCCAGCATCCGGGACAGGATTTACAATGAGCAGTTCTTC	CASIRDRIYNEQFF
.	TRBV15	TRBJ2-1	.	TGTGCCACCAGCAGGCCCCCCCACAATGAGCAGTTCTTC	CATSRPPHNEQFF
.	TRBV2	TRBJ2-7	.	TGTGCCAGCAGTGCGGGTGGGTCAGGGCAGGAAGAGCAGTACTTC	CASSAGGSGQEEQYF
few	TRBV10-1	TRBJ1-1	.	TGCGCCAGCAGCCCAAGATGGGCCTCGCCGGGTGAAGCTTTCTTT	CASSPRWASPGEAFF
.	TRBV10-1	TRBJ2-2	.	TGCGCCAGCAGTGTTGAACAGGGAGTCACCGGGGAGCTGTTTTTT	CASSVEQGVTGELFF
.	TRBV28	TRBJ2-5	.	TGTGCCAGCAGTTCTCGTATTGGCCGGCTCCAAGAGACCCAGTACTTC	CASSSRIGRLQETQYF
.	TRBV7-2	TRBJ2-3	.	TGTGCCAGCAGCTTAGCTCCTTGGGGGGGCACAGATACGCAGTATTTT	CASSLAPWGGTDTQYF
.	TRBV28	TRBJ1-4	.	TGTGCCAGCAGTTTAACGGTTTCGGTGCTTAATGAAAAACTGTTTTTT	CASSLTVSVLNEKLFF
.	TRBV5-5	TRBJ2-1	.	TGTGCCAGCAGCTTAGGGTGGCGATGGGACGGCGGAAGACAGGAGCAGTTCTTC	CASSLGWRWDGGRQEQFF
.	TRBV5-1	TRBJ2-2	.	TGCGCCAGCAGCTTGCCGTATACTAGGAAGCTCGGGACCGGGGAGCTGTTTTTT	CASSLPYTRKLGTGELFF
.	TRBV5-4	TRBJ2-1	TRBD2	TGTGCCAGCAGCCCGCCCGGGACTAGCGGGATCTATGAGCAGTTCTTC	CASSPPGTSGIYEQFF
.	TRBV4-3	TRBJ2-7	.	TGCGCCAGCAGCCAAGAAGGCGGGCAAGGCTACGAGCAGTACTTC	CASSQEGGQGYEQYF
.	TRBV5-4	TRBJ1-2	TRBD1	TGTGCCAGCAGCGGACAGGGGCAACTCTATGGCTACACCTTC	CASSGQGQLYGYTF
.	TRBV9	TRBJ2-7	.	TGTGCCAGCAGCCCCCGGACAGGGACGACTAGCGGAGCCTACGAGCAGTACTTC	CASSPRTGTTSGAYEQYF
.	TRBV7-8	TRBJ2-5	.	TGTGCCAGCAGCTTAGAAAGGGGGTACAGGGAGACCCAGTACTTC	CASSLERGYRETQYF
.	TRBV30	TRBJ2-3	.	TGTGCCTGGAGTAGTCAGCAGGGTGGCACAGATACGCAGTATTTT	CAWSSQQGGTDTQYF
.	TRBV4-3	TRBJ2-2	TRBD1	TGCGCCAGCAGCCATGGCCCGGGACAGGGATCCACCGGGGAGCTGTTTTTT	CASSHGPGQGSTGELFF
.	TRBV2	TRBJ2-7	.	TGTGCCAGCAGTTTTTCCCGGGACGGAGCCTACGAGCAGTACTTC	CASSFSRDGAYEQYF
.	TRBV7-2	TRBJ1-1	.	TGTGCCAGCAGCTTAGTATTCTCGAACACTGAAGCTTTCTTT	CASSLVFSNTEAFF
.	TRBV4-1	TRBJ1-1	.	TGCGCCAGCAGCCCCTGGAGACATAGGAGATTGAACACTGAAGCTTTCTTT	CASSPWRHRRLNTEAFF
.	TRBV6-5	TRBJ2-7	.	TGTGCCAGCAGTTCGCCCCTGTCGAACGAGCAGTACTTC	CASSSPLSNEQYF
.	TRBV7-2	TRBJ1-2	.	TGTGCCAGCACGCCCGGATACTATGGCTACACCTTC	CASTPGYYGYTF
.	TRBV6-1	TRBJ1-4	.	TGTGCCAGCAGTGAAGCCGGTTGGGGGATCCCAACTAATGAAAAACTGTTTTTT	CASSEAGWGIPTNEKLFF
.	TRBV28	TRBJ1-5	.	TGTGCCAGCAGTTTACGGAGCGTCTGGGGTCCTCCGGCCCAGCATTTT	CASSLRSVWGPPAQHF
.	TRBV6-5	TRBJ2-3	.	TGTGCCAGCAGTAGATCCGAAGGTACGCAGTATTTT	CASSRSEGTQYF
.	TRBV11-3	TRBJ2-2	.	TGTGCCAGCAGCCCTGGGCGGGCTAGCGACACCGGGGAGCTGTTTTTT	CASSPGRASDTGELFF
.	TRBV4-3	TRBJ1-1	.	TGCGCCAGCAGCCAAGAGGGGCAGGGGAGGACTGAAGCTTTCTTT	CASSQEGQGRTEAFF